This T cell receptor (beta chain) is from a study of lymphopenia after photon versus proton radiotherapy. Findings and limits, study-wide: Under photons, naive T cells and diversity fell while effector/memory populations rose.

A note on this clone: The antigen is not known.

Data came from immunoSEQ multiplex PCR; TCRdb stores just in-frame clones and leaves some out. There are about 70,000 clones in the sample; just under 95% occur only once, and over 2% lies in the top ten. This CDR3 is 17 amino acids long. Germline trimming cut 4 bases from V and 4 bases from J; bases unmatched to any gene: 9. Germline lookup yields CDR1 SGHRS and CDR2 YFSETQ. This chain links TRBV5-1 with TRBJ2-1, with 12 bases matching TRBD2. The source is a woman in her 40s with cholangiocarcinoma. Here the sequenced sample was peripheral blood, taken from a patient treated with photon-based radiotherapy. The CDR3 sequence is CASSLIPGLAGYNEQFF. Written as DNA, the CDR3 is TGCGCCAGCAGCCTCATACCCGGACTAGCGGGATACAATGAGCAGTTCTTC.